One sample yielded the 29 T cell receptor beta chains listed below, sequenced in a study of T cells in Graves' hyperthyroidism and ophthalmopathy (dated by TCRdb to between 2017 and 2020). The protocol used for the library was multiplex PCR. Sequencer: Illumina HiSeq 2000. Amplification of TCR beta CDR3 regions was carried out from RNA transcripts. A first-round RT-PCR of the TCR CDR3 used the HTBI primer set with the Qiagen OneStep RT-PCR kit. TCRdb reran the public reads through fastp at Q25 and MiXCR, keeping productive beta chains. Every entry covers one CDR3 protein and lists the most common genes and DNA from its rows. A total of around 610,000 distinct CDR3 sequences appear in this sample, roughly 15% of them only once. The ten largest make up around 4% of the sample. Sequencing was done on a sample of blood. The source of these receptors is a woman between 40 and 50 years old with Graves' ophthalmopathy.

This clonotype showed up many times. The chain employs TRBV5-1 and TRBJ1-1; D perhaps matches TRBD1 (5 bases). Trimming left V 0 bases short and J 5 bases short, with 11 bases between. Germline lookup yields CDR1 SGHRS and CDR2 YFSETQ. This CDR3 comprises 14 residues. This CDR3 reads CASSLDGAGTEAFF. The CDR3 DNA reads TGCGCCAGCAGCTTGGATGGGGCGGGGACTGAAGCTTTCTTT.

This clonotype was observed many times. The chain joins TRBV7-9 to TRBJ1-1; 9 nucleotides align to TRBD1. CDR3 length: 14 amino acids. Trimming at V came to 5 bases and at J to 6 bases, leaving 7 bases not matched to a gene. CDR1 and CDR2 (germline): SEHNR, FQNEAQ (reference sequence). CDR3 coding DNA: TGTGCCAGCAGCGCCCTCAGACAGGGGGCTGAAGCTTTCTTT. Translation: CASSALRQGAEAFF.

This rearrangement joins TRBV20-1 to TRBJ2-5; tentatively, D is TRBD1 (5 bases). The CDR3 is 10 residues long. CDR1 and CDR2 (germline): DFQATT, SNEGSKA (reference sequence). This CDR3 reads CSPRGETQYF. The CDR3, as DNA: TGCAGCCCTAGGGGCGAGACCCAGTACTTC.

The sample holds a few counts of this clonotype. Relative to the germline gene, one junction end is altered; a read error may explain this. CDR3 sequence reads: CAEGTRNTEAFF. The CDR3 region has the DNA TGCGCGGAAGGGACAAGGAACACTGAAGCTTTCTTT. The chain recombines TRBV6-1 with TRBJ1-1; weak D call: TRBD1 (6 bases). The CDR3 is 12 amino acids. Germline V gene lookup returns CDR1 MNHNS and CDR2 SASEGT.

This clonotype was counted at least ten times. This chain uses TRBV6-2 or TRBV6-3 with TRBJ1-1; tentatively, D is TRBD1 (5 bases). Per germline, CDR1 MNHEY and CDR2 SVGEGT. This CDR3 contains 15 residues. V lost 2 bases, J lost 0 bases, and 10 bases lay in between. The DNA of the CDR3 is TGTGCCAGCAGTTACCAGGGACTCCTGAACACTGAAGCTTTCTTT. Protein product: CASSYQGLLNTEAFF.

This chain links TRBV4-1 with TRBJ2-5; 10 bases map to TRBD1. The CDR3 totals 16 residues. The V segment lost 2 bases and the J segment 5 bases; nucleotides outside the gene matches: 8. Germline CDR1 is MGHRA and CDR2 is YSYEKL. CDR3 loop: CASSQSMGQGHETQYF. CDR3 bases: TGCGCCAGCAGCCAAAGTATGGGACAGGGGCATGAGACCCAGTACTTC.

V gene TRBV4-1 combines with J gene TRBJ2-7, with a tentative D call TRBD1 (6 bases). V was cut by 0 bases and J by 6 bases, with 12 bases left in between. This CDR3 spans 14 amino acids. Looked up from germline, CDR1 is MGHRA and CDR2 is YSYEKL. CDR3 region: CASSQEQGSVEQYF. The DNA for the CDR3 is TGCGCCAGCAGCCAAGAACAGGGTTCCGTCGAGCAGTACTTC.

This clonotype was picked up many times. V gene TRBV28 combines with J gene TRBJ2-4; 15 positions match TRBD2. This CDR3 is 16 amino acids long. V dropped 5 bases and J dropped 4; count of bases not matched to a gene: 3. CDR1 is MDHEN, CDR2 SYDVKM, per germline. The CDR3 sequence: CASSRGTSGRKNIQYF. The DNA for the CDR3 is TGTGCCAGCAGTCGAGGGACTAGCGGGAGGAAAAACATTCAGTACTTC.

V usage is TRBV10-3 and J usage is TRBJ2-7, with D maybe TRBD2 (5 bases). Germline V CDR1 and CDR2: ENHRY, SYGVKD. Trimming took 3 bases from V and 6 from J, leaving 12 bases between them. This CDR3 has 13 amino acids. The DNA of the CDR3 is TGTGCCATCAGTGACCAAGGAGGTTTCGAGCAGTACTTC. It yields the protein CAISDQGGFEQYF.

This clonotype has ten or more counts. The chain couples TRBV6-4 to TRBJ2-5, with D hard to call. CDR1 and CDR2 (germline): MRHNA, SNTAGT. The length of the CDR3 is 18 residues. The V and J ends lost 6 bases and 5 bases respectively, with 28 bases between them. The CDR3 bases are TGTGCCAGCAGCAAGCCTCGAGGCCTTGGCGGTCGATTCGAGACCCAGTACTTC. Residues: CASSKPRGLGGRFETQYF.

This clonotype was seen many times. The chain is built from TRBV19 and TRBJ1-5; D is unclear. Per germline, CDR1 LNHDA and CDR2 SQIVND (reference sequence). This CDR3 has 15 residues. V was pared by 1 base and J by 0 bases, with 7 bases between. The CDR3 DNA reads as TGTGCCAGTAGTATAGCGGAGTATAGCAATCAGCCCCAGCATTTT. Amino acid sequence: CASSIAEYSNQPQHF.

The chain carries TRBV6-5 and TRBJ2-6; the D is unclear. The germline V gene encodes CDR1 MNHEY and CDR2 SVGAGI. This CDR3 is built from 16 residues. V shed 4 bases and J shed 2 bases, with 12 bases lying between them. The DNA for the CDR3 is TGTGCCAGCAGTTCCGCCGCTGGCCCTGGGGCCAACGTCCTGACTTTC. Protein: CASSSAAGPGANVLTF.

There are many counts of this clonotype. The chain is built from TRBV6-2 or TRBV6-3 and TRBJ2-5; no clear D. CDR3 length: 13 residues. V gave up 11 bases and J gave up 1 base, with 14 bases separating them. CDR1 and CDR2 from the germline V gene are MNHEY and SVGEGT. The CDR3 DNA reads TGTGCCTCTACCGACCCTGCCCAAGAGACCCAGTACTTC. It specifies CASTDPAQETQYF.

This sequence joins TRBV11-2 and TRBJ2-2; D gene uncertain. The CDR3 is 15 residues long. V shed 5 bases and J shed 2 bases, with 12 bases lying between them. Germline assignment: CDR1 SGHAT and CDR2 FQNNGV. For the CDR3, the DNA is TGTGCCAGCAGCCCCGCGACGGCCAACACCGGGGAGCTGTTTTTT. Its translation is CASSPATANTGELFF.

This clonotype was observed many times. V is TRBV6-5 and J is TRBJ1-1; the D gene is possibly TRBD1 (5 bases). Trimming removed 6 bases from V and 7 bases from J, with 15 bases in between. CDR3 length: 13 amino acids. Germline V lookup: CDR1 MNHEY, CDR2 SVGAGI. CDR3 DNA sequence: TGTGCCAGCAGCTTGGGGGGTTCCTATGAAGCTTTCTTT. Protein sequence: CASSLGGSYEAFF.

This clonotype has a count of ten or more. The chain combines TRBV30 with TRBJ1-1, with D unclear. Trimming cost V 0 bases and J 1 base, with 9 bases left between them. Germline CDR1 reads GTSNPN; CDR2 reads SVGIG (reference sequence). The CDR3 sequence is 14 residues long. The CDR3 spells CAWSVGWGNTEAFF. For the CDR3, the DNA is TGTGCCTGGAGTGTAGGATGGGGGAACACTGAAGCTTTCTTT.

This clonotype was counted many times. J is TRBJ2-7 and V is TRBV6-5; D might be TRBD1 (6 bases). The CDR3 sequence is 14 residues long. Germline V gives CDR1 MNHEY, CDR2 SVGAGI. Trimming stripped 2 bases from V and 3 bases from J, with 11 bases between. CDR3 nucleotides: TGTGCCAGCAGTTACGGACAGATAGGCTACGAGCAGTACTTC. It encodes CASSYGQIGYEQYF.

This clonotype was counted many times. The chain links TRBV7-2 to TRBJ2-7; D gene unclear. Deletions cut 4 bases from V and 4 bases from J, with 17 bases between. The V gene's germline CDR1 is SGHTA and CDR2 FQGNSA. CDR3 size: 15 residues. The CDR3 sequence: CASSSRPASDYEQYF. CDR3 nucleotide sequence: TGTGCCAGCAGCTCCCGGCCGGCGAGTGATTACGAGCAGTACTTC.

The chain couples TRBV11-3 to TRBJ1-1; D is ambiguous. CDR3 length: 14 amino acids. The germline CDR1 and CDR2 sequences are SGHNT and YENEEA. V was shortened by 5 bases and J by 0 bases, with 10 bases between the two germline ends. The CDR3 nucleotides are TGTGCCAGCAGCCCAGACGGTCTGAACACTGAAGCTTTCTTT. It specifies CASSPDGLNTEAFF.

This clonotype showed up many times. The J gene is TRBJ2-5, the V gene TRBV6-5; TRBD2 agrees at 12 bases. V lost 5 bases to trimming and J lost 5 bases; unmatched junction nucleotides: 9. This CDR3 is built from 16 residues. Germline CDR1 reads MNHEY; CDR2 reads SVGAGI. The CDR3 DNA is TGTGCCAGCAGTCACCCGACTAGCGGGAGATGGGAGACCCAGTACTTC. Its translation is CASSHPTSGRWETQYF.

This clonotype showed up many times. The chain links TRBV6-1 to TRBJ2-3, with 7 bases identical to TRBD2. The germline V gene has CDR1 MNHNS and CDR2 SASEGT. V was clipped by 7 bases and J by 5 bases; unmatched bases: 6. The CDR3 totals 13 residues. DNA of the CDR3: TGTGCCAGCACTCGGTCGGGAGGAGATACGCAGTATTTT. It translates to CASTRSGGDTQYF.

This clonotype occurred a few times. This chain links TRBV6-1 with TRBJ1-5, with 9 bases fitting TRBD1. V shed 7 bases, J shed 7 bases, and the junction held 8 bases outside the gene matches. The CDR3 length is 14 residues. CDR1 and CDR2 (germline): MNHNS, SASEGT. For the CDR3, the DNA is TGTGCCAGCATACTACTGGACAGGGGACAGCCCCAGCATTTT. Translating gives CASILLDRGQPQHF.

This clonotype was found many times. A read error may produce the germline difference seen at one junction end. The chain joins TRBV12-3 or TRBV12-4 to TRBJ1-2; TRBD1 is a possible D gene (6 bases). This CDR3 spans 15 amino acids. In DNA, the CDR3 is TGTGCCAGCAGTTTGCGAAGGGGGGTCCGGTATGACTACACCTTC. Its translation is CASSLRRGVRYDYTF.

At least ten counts were recorded for this clonotype. The chain recombines TRBV29-1 with TRBJ2-5; possibly TRBD1 for D (5 bases). The CDR3 covers 11 residues. The V gene's germline CDR1 is SQVTM and CDR2 ANQGSEA. The CDR3 nucleotides read TGCATAGGGGTCAGCCAAGAGACCCAGTACTTC. Residues: CIGVSQETQYF.

This clonotype was counted only a few times. The chain couples TRBV16 to TRBJ2-7, with 11 bases matching TRBD1. Unmatched junction bases numbered 4, after V lost 2 bases and J lost 4 bases. CDR1 and CDR2 (germline): KGHSY, FQNENV. This CDR3 contains 15 residues. CDR3 sequence (DNA): TGTGCCAGCAGCCAAGGACAGGGGGCAGGGTACGAGCAGTACTTC. Protein product: CASSQGQGAGYEQYF.

This clonotype was seen only a few times. The chain carries TRBV6-1 and TRBJ2-5, with TRBD1 matching 9 bases. The trim removed 10 bases at V and 5 bases at J, leaving 11 bases unmatched. The CDR3 is 14 residues long. Looked up from germline, CDR1 is MNHNS and CDR2 is SASEGT. CDR3 region: CATLKQGARETQYF. CDR3 nucleotides: TGTGCCACCTTAAAACAGGGGGCACGGGAGACCCAGTACTTC.

This clonotype was detected ten times or more. J is TRBJ1-2 and V is TRBV5-6; TRBD1 matches 7 bases. The germline V gene has CDR1 SGHDT and CDR2 YYEEEE. CDR3 length: 14 amino acids. V lost 5 bases to trimming and J lost 4 bases; unmatched junction nucleotides: 8. CDR3 sequence: CASRRKTGTYGYTF. DNA of the CDR3: TGTGCCAGCAGGCGAAAGACAGGGACCTATGGCTACACCTTC.

This clonotype was counted ten times or more. The CDR3 here is CASSQRGNTEAFF. CDR3 DNA: TGTGCCAGCAGCCAGAGGGGGAACACTGAAGCTTTCTTT. The rearrangement joins TRBV11-3 to TRBJ1-1, with a tentative D call TRBD1 (5 bases). The germline V gene encodes CDR1 SGHNT and CDR2 YENEEA. CDR3 length: 13 residues. Between the trimmed V and J ends, which lost 5 bases and 1 base, there was a span of 8 bases.

The V and J genes are TRBV6-5 and TRBJ2-5; a weak D match, TRBD2 (7 bases). CDR1 MNHEY and CDR2 SVGAGI come from the germline V gene. V was clipped by 4 bases and J by 5 bases, with 20 bases between them. There are 16 residues in the CDR3. CDR3: CASSSRSRGGQETQYF. The CDR3 nucleotides read TGTGCCAGCAGTTCCCGAAGTCGCGGGGGCCAGGAGACCCAGTACTTC.